Following are 16 T cell receptor beta chains from one sample sequenced in a study of PD-1 blockade in classical Hodgkin lymphoma. Exposure to brentuximab vedotin varied, and each patient had relapsed following autologous stem cell transplantation. The table came from immunoSEQ multiplex PCR; TCRdb's copy has only in-frame clones and leaves some out. The data show roughly 140,000 clones, around 84% seen once. Here the sequenced sample was peripheral blood mononuclear cells (PBMCs), taken before the second cycle of nivolumab. These receptors all stem from a human donor with classical Hodgkin lymphoma.

V is TRBV11-3 and J is TRBJ1-1; 11 bases line up with TRBD1. The CDR3 sequence is 16 residues long. Per the germline V gene, CDR1 is SGHNT and CDR2 is YENEEA. V dropped 5 bases and J dropped 5; count of bases not matched to a gene: 10. DNA for the CDR3: TGTGCCAGCAGCCCTGGATCCGGGACAGGGGGGACTGAAGCTTTCTTT. Its protein is CASSPGSGTGGTEAFF.

V and J are TRBV6-5 and TRBJ1-2, with 10 nucleotides matching TRBD1. CDR1 is MNHEY, CDR2 SVGAGI, per germline. The CDR3 is 15 residues long. The V and J ends lost 6 bases and 5 bases, in that order; junction bases with no gene match: 9. In nucleotides, the CDR3 is TGTGCCAGCAGCCCCGAAGGGACAGGGGCATATGGCTACACCTTC. This encodes CASSPEGTGAYGYTF.

This clone occurred a few times. V is TRBV5-4 and J is TRBJ2-7; TRBD2 aligns across 8 bases. V gave up 3 bases and J gave up 0 bases; unmatched junction bases: 11. CDR1 is SGHNT, CDR2 YYREEE, per germline (reference sequence). The CDR3 contains 17 residues. CDR3 residues: CASSSGGGTFASYEQYF. As DNA, the CDR3 is TGTGCCAGCAGCTCGGGGGGGGGCACTTTCGCCTCCTACGAGCAGTACTTC.

The rearrangement links TRBV5-1 to TRBJ2-5; D gene ambiguous. The CDR3 sequence is 14 residues long. Germline CDR1 SGHRS, CDR2 YFSETQ. V was pared by 3 bases and J by 0 bases, with 9 bases between. CDR3: CASSSARDQETQYF. Written as DNA, the CDR3 is TGCGCCAGCAGCTCGGCACGGGACCAAGAGACCCAGTACTTC.

V usage is TRBV10-3 and J usage is TRBJ2-1; 10 positions agree with TRBD2. There are 15 residues in the CDR3. The junction had 3 bases not matched to a gene; V was cut back by 3 bases and J by 4 bases. Looked up from germline, CDR1 is ENHRY and CDR2 is SYGVKD. The CDR3 region is CAISELAGRYNEQFF. For the CDR3, the DNA is TGTGCCATCAGTGAACTAGCGGGAAGGTACAATGAGCAGTTCTTC.

A few counts support this clone. V gene TRBV6-5 combines with J gene TRBJ2-3; no reliable D call. The V and J ends lost 0 bases and 0 bases respectively, with 4 bases between them. Germline CDR1 is MNHEY and CDR2 is SVGAGI. This CDR3 is 14 amino acids long. The CDR3 DNA sequence: TGTGCCAGCAGTTACTCCACGAGCACAGATACGCAGTATTTT. Amino acids: CASSYSTSTDTQYF.

This chain connects TRBV7-9 to TRBJ1-5, with a tentative D call TRBD1 (6 bases). This CDR3 has 14 residues. The germline V gene has CDR1 SEHNR and CDR2 FQNEAQ (reference sequence). Deletions cut 4 bases from V and 1 base from J, with 8 bases between. CDR3 in amino acids: CASSYGQSNQPQHF. CDR3 in DNA: TGTGCCAGCAGCTATGGACAGAGCAATCAGCCCCAGCATTTT.

This clone was detected a few times. The V and J genes are TRBV5-1 and TRBJ2-7; D is possibly TRBD1 (6 bases). Germline V gene data show CDR1 as SGHRS and CDR2 as YFSETQ. This CDR3 is built from 14 residues. V shed 6 bases and J shed 6 bases, with 19 bases lying between them. CDR3 sequence (DNA): TGCGCCAGCAAGGAGGTAGGGGGAAGTGGCGAGCAGTACTTC. The encoded protein is CASKEVGGSGEQYF.

This chain joins TRBV10-3 and TRBJ2-5, with 9 positions matching TRBD2. The CDR3 totals 17 residues. The germline CDR1 and CDR2 sequences are ENHRY and SYGVKD. J gave up 5 bases and V 4 bases, and 14 bases lay outside the gene matches. CDR3 amino acids: CAISVPGGRASRETQYF. The CDR3 DNA is TGTGCCATCAGTGTTCCTGGCGGGAGGGCCTCTAGGGAGACCCAGTACTTC.

The V call is TRBV29-1, the J call TRBJ2-1; no firm D call. Between the trimmed V and J ends, which lost 5 bases and 0 bases, there was a span of 2 bases. Germline CDR1 SQVTM, CDR2 ANQGSEA. The CDR3 consists of 11 residues. DNA of the CDR3: TGCAGCGTTCTCTCCTACAATGAGCAGTTCTTC. Encoded protein: CSVLSYNEQFF.

This sequence joins TRBV15 and TRBJ1-4, with D unclear. Germline V lookup: CDR1 LNHNV, CDR2 YYDKDF (reference sequence). The CDR3 consists of 15 residues. V was shortened by 0 bases and J by 7 bases, with 12 bases between the two germline ends. CDR3 sequence: CATSREKTGVEKLFF. The CDR3 bases are TGTGCCACCAGCAGAGAAAAAACTGGGGTTGAAAAACTGTTTTTT.

V and J are TRBV6-6 and TRBJ1-4; 7 nucleotides align to TRBD1. Per germline, CDR1 MNHNY and CDR2 SVGAGI (reference sequence). V lost 5 bases and J lost 5; bases outside the gene matches: 11. CDR3 size: 16 residues. The CDR3 here is CASSQIVGTENEKLFF. In DNA, the CDR3 is TGTGCCAGCAGTCAAATAGTCGGGACAGAAAATGAAAAACTGTTTTTT.

The J gene is TRBJ2-3, the V gene TRBV7-2; D might be TRBD1 (6 bases). The CDR3 is 16 residues long. With 5 bases removed from V and 0 bases from J, the gap between germline ends came to 15 bases. Per germline, CDR1 SGHTA and CDR2 FQGNSA. The CDR3 DNA sequence: TGTGCCAGCAGCACGTCTCAGGGGCAGAGCACAGATACGCAGTATTTT. Translating it yields CASSTSQGQSTDTQYF. The variable domain in full, with the rest retrieved from reference TRBV7-2 and TRBJ2-3, is GAGVSQSPSNKVTEKGKDVELRCDPISGHTALYWYRQSLGQGLEFLIYFQGNSAPDKSGLPSDRFSAERTGGSVSTLTIQRTQQEDSAVYLCASSTSQGQSTDTQYFGPGTRLTVL.

V is TRBV5-1 and J is TRBJ2-7; TRBD1 is a possible D gene (6 bases). The CDR3 is 13 residues long. The V end was cut by 3 bases, the J end by 3 bases, with 10 bases between. Germline-derived CDR1 and CDR2 are SGHRS and YFSETQ. The CDR3 DNA is TGCGCCAGCAGCTACGGCAGGGGCTACGAGCAGTACTTC. It specifies CASSYGRGYEQYF.

The chain uses TRBV6-6 and TRBJ1-4, with 7 bases identical to TRBD1. V shed 4 bases, J shed 4 bases, and the junction held 3 bases outside the gene matches. CDR3 length: 14 residues. Per germline, CDR1 MNHNY and CDR2 SVGAGI (reference sequence). The chain's CDR3 is CASSFGQDNEKLFF. The CDR3 DNA reads as TGTGCCAGCAGTTTCGGACAGGATAATGAAAAACTGTTTTTT.

The chain couples TRBV5-1 to TRBJ2-1; TRBD1 is a possible D gene (6 bases). Germline V gene lookup returns CDR1 SGHRS and CDR2 YFSETQ. The V end lost 3 bases, the J end lost 2 bases, and 15 bases lay between the germline ends. The CDR3 loop spans 16 amino acids. The CDR3 nucleotides read TGCGCCAGCAGCTGGGGGCCGGGGTCCACCTACAATGAGCAGTTCTTC. As protein: CASSWGPGSTYNEQFF.